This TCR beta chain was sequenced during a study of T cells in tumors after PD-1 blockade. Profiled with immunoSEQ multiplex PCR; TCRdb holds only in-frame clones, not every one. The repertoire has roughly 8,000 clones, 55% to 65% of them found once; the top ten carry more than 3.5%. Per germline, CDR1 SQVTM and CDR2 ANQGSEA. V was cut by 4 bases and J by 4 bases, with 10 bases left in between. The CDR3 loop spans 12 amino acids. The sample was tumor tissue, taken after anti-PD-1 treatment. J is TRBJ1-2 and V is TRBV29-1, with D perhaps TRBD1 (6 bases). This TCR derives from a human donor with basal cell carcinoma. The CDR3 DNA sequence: TGCAGCGTTGTAGAGGGGGTCTATGGCTACACCTTC. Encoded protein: CSVVEGVYGYTF.